The rows below give T cell receptor beta chains drawn from one sample of a study of cytomegalovirus exposure and HLA in healthy donors. Sequenced by immunoSEQ multiplex PCR; TCRdb stores in-frame clones only, minus some. The repertoire includes about 150,000 clones, approximately 86% of them detected once, and roughly 1.8% sits in the top ten. The specimen was PBMCs. These receptors came from a woman younger than 35 in good health and CMV-seronegative. Both conserved end residues are part of each CDR3. The order of the fields is V gene, clone size, D gene, J gene, CDR3 DNA, CDR3 protein. D genes are given only for firm matches. A clone size is listed for some rows: how often the clone was seen (once, few, many), or a class if it is expanded.

>TRBV7-2|.|TRBD1|TRBJ1-1
TGTGCCAGCAGCTTAAGGGACAGCCATGAAGCTTTCTTT
CASSLRDSHEAFF
>TRBV15|once|.|TRBJ1-2
TGTGCCACCAGTAACCGGGAGCAATGGGATGGCTACACCTTC
CATSNREQWDGYTF
>TRBV2|.|TRBD2|TRBJ2-3
TGTGCCACTTTGGGACTAGCGGTGGGGGATACGCAGTATTTT
CATLGLAVGDTQYF
>TRBV7-8|.|TRBD2|TRBJ2-5
TGTGCCAGCAGCTTGACTAGCGGGGAACAAGAGACCCAGTACTTC
CASSLTSGEQETQYF
>TRBV30|.|.|TRBJ2-3
TGTGCCTGGAGCCCCTCTACAGATACGCAGTATTTT
CAWSPSTDTQYF
>TRBV15|.|.|TRBJ2-7
TGTGCCACCAGCAGAGATAAAGCGGAAGAGCGAAGTAGTTTC
CATSRDKAEERSSF
>TRBV27|.|.|TRBJ2-1
TGTGCCAGCAGTTTACAGGGTGAGCAGTTCTTC
CASSLQGEQFF
>TRBV6-1|.|TRBD1|TRBJ2-3
TGTGCCAGCTATGGGACAGGGGGTGAATATACGCAGTATTTT
CASYGTGGEYTQYF
>TRBV5-1|.|.|TRBJ1-1
TGCGCCAGCAGCTTACAGGACAGGAACACTGAAGCTTTCTTT
CASSLQDRNTEAFF
>TRBV30|.|.|TRBJ1-5
TGTGCCTGGAGTGTCCGGGGGAATCAGCCCCAGCATTTT
CAWSVRGNQPQHF
>TRBV2|.|.|TRBJ1-5
TGTGCCAGCAGTGAATGGGCAGCCGGGGGCAATCAGCCCCAGCATTTT
CASSEWAAGGNQPQHF
>TRBV10-3|few|TRBD2|TRBJ2-7
TGTGCCATCAGTGAGTCGGGCGGGAGCGGGACCTACGAGCAGTACTTC
CAISESGGSGTYEQYF
>TRBV30|.|.|TRBJ1-2
TGTGCCTGGAGTGTCCTTAGAAGTCTTGCTTATGGCTACACCTTC
CAWSVLRSLAYGYTF
>TRBV30|.|.|TRBJ2-1
TGTGCCTGGAGTAAGGGGGTTACGAATGAGCAGTTCTTC
CAWSKGVTNEQFF
>TRBV28|.|.|TRBJ2-7
TGTGCCAGCAAGGGGTCTATCCTTACGAGCGAGCAGTACTTC
CASKGSILTSEQYF
>TRBV27|once|.|TRBJ1-1
TGTGCCAGCAGTTTGCTTGGGGCGTCTGAAGCTTTCTTT
CASSLLGASEAFF
>TRBV6-4|few|.|TRBJ2-2
TGTGCCAGCAGTGAATTGAGCACCGGGGAGCTGTTTTTT
CASSELSTGELFF
>TRBV7-2|once|.|TRBJ1-5
TGTGCCAGCAGCTTGCAGGGAAGGGGGATCAATCAGCCCCAGCATTTT
CASSLQGRGINQPQHF
>TRBV7-3|.|TRBD1|TRBJ2-1
TGTGCCAGCAGCACCGGGACAGGGAACAATGAGCAGTTCTTC
CASSTGTGNNEQFF
>TRBV6-1|.|.|TRBJ1-1
TGTGCCAGCAACGTGGGGGGGGGTGGCACTGAAGCTTTCTTT
CASNVGGGGTEAFF
>TRBV7-2|.|TRBD2|TRBJ2-2
TGTGCCAGCAGACGGGGGGATAGCACCGGGGAGCTGTTTTTT
CASRRGDSTGELFF
>TRBV7-9|.|TRBD1|TRBJ1-2
TGTGCCAGCAGCTCGACAGGGGGAACCTATGGCTACACCTTC
CASSSTGGTYGYTF
>TRBV9|.|.|TRBJ2-3
TGTGCCAGCAGCAGACGGGGGGCCCCAGATACGCAGTATTTT
CASSRRGAPDTQYF
>TRBV27|.|TRBD2|TRBJ2-2
TGTGCCAGCAGTTTAAGGACTAGTCACACCGGGGAGCTGTTTTTT
CASSLRTSHTGELFF
>TRBV28|.|.|TRBJ1-1
TGTGCCAGCACCACGAGCGAATTGAACACTGAAGCTTTCTTT
CASTTSELNTEAFF
>TRBV28|.|TRBD1|TRBJ2-7
TGTGCCAGCAGTGCGACGGGACAGGCTCCCTACGAGCAGTACTTC
CASSATGQAPYEQYF
>TRBV28|.|TRBD2|TRBJ2-5
TGTGCCAGCGGGGGGAGGGACGCGGGGACCCAGTACTTC
CASGGRDAGTQYF
>TRBV27|few|.|TRBJ2-6
TGTGCCAGCAGTAGTTTCCGGGAAAACCTCTCTGGGGCCAACGTCCTGACTTTC
CASSSFRENLSGANVLTF
>TRBV5-4|.|TRBD2|TRBJ2-7
TGTGCCAGCAGCCCCGGGACTAGCGGAGTTTACGAGCAGTACTTC
CASSPGTSGVYEQYF
>TRBV27|.|TRBD1|TRBJ1-2
TGTGCCAGCAGTTTACGGGACAGGCCCTATGGCTACACCTTC
CASSLRDRPYGYTF
>TRBV6-5|.|.|TRBJ2-5
TGTGCCAGCAGTTACGCAGGAAAGACCCAGTACTTC
CASSYAGKTQYF
>TRBV27|.|TRBD1|TRBJ2-7
TGTGCCAGCGCTCGGACAGGGCCTCTCTACGAGCAGTACTTC
CASARTGPLYEQYF
>TRBV2|.|.|TRBJ2-3
TGTGCCAGCACGGTAATAGCCACAGATACGCAGTATTTT
CASTVIATDTQYF
>TRBV30|.|TRBD1|TRBJ2-7
TGTGCCTCCGCGGGACAGGGGGCGCGAGAGCAGTACTTC
CASAGQGAREQYF
>TRBV2|.|.|TRBJ2-1
TGTGCCAGCACTCCGATCATGCGGAGTGAGCAGTTCTTC
CASTPIMRSEQFF
>TRBV19|.|.|TRBJ2-1
TGTGCCAGTAAGGTAAGCGGCGATTACAATGAGCAGTTCTTC
CASKVSGDYNEQFF
>TRBV28|.|TRBD2|TRBJ2-7
TGTGCCAGCAGCCAACTAGCGGGAGCGTTCGAGCAGTACTTC
CASSQLAGAFEQYF
>TRBV5-4|.|TRBD1|TRBJ1-1
TGTGCCAGTACGACAGGGGGGGGAACTGAAGCTTTCTTT
CASTTGGGTEAFF
>TRBV6-1|.|TRBD2|TRBJ2-1
TGTGCCAGCATCCTAGCGGGGACACCCTACAATGAGCAGTTCTTC
CASILAGTPYNEQFF
>TRBV6-1|few|.|TRBJ1-6
TGTGCCAGCAGTGAAATGGGGCACAGCAATTCACCCCTCCACTTT
CASSEMGHSNSPLHF
>TRBV4-1|.|.|TRBJ1-1
TGCGCCAGCAGCCAAGATCGGCCCCCGGGAAACACTGAAGCTTTCTTT
CASSQDRPPGNTEAFF
>TRBV25-1|.|TRBD1|TRBJ2-3
TGTGCCAGCAGGCTACCGGGACAGCGCACAGATACGCAGTATTTT
CASRLPGQRTDTQYF
>TRBV4-1|.|TRBD1|TRBJ1-1
TGCGCCAGCAGCGTAGAGACAGGGGGCGCGAGCACTGAAGCTTTCTTT
CASSVETGGASTEAFF
>TRBV7-8|once|.|TRBJ1-2
TGTGCCAGCAGCCCGAGGGTGGACAGTTACTATGGCTACACCTTC
CASSPRVDSYYGYTF
>TRBV7-9|.|.|TRBJ2-5
TGTGCCAGCAGCTTAGGGAGGTTGGCTACCGTAGAGACCCAGTACTTC
CASSLGRLATVETQYF
>TRBV7-3|few|TRBD1|TRBJ1-1
TGTGCCAGCAGCACGGACAGGGAAGGCGGAGCTTTCTTT
CASSTDREGGAFF
>TRBV30|.|.|TRBJ1-2
TGTGCCTGGACCCACGGGGGGACGGACTATGGCTACACCTTC
CAWTHGGTDYGYTF
>TRBV5-4|once|TRBD2|TRBJ2-5
TGTGCCAGCAGCAAAACTAGCGGGACACCCAGTGGGTTGAAAGAGACCCAGTACTTC
CASSKTSGTPSGLKETQYF
>TRBV5-6|.|.|TRBJ1-4
TGTGCCAGCAGCTTGAGGGGCTGGGGCGGAAATGAAAAACTGTTTTTT
CASSLRGWGGNEKLFF
>TRBV27|.|.|TRBJ2-7
TGTGCCAGCAGTTTTTCAGGGGGGCTCGAGCAGTACTTC
CASSFSGGLEQYF
>TRBV7-3|.|TRBD2|TRBJ2-2
TGTGCCAGCAGCTTGGTAGCGGGTTCCGGGGAGCTGTTTTTT
CASSLVAGSGELFF
>TRBV19|.|TRBD1|TRBJ1-2
TGTGCCAGTACCCCCATAACAGGGGGAGGCGGCTACACCTTC
CASTPITGGGGYTF
>TRBV28|.|.|TRBJ2-4
TGTGCCAGCAGTCAACAGGGTATCGGAAACATTCAGTACTTC
CASSQQGIGNIQYF
>TRBV19|.|.|TRBJ1-1
TGTGCCAGTACGGAGGGGATGAACACTGAAGCTTTCTTT
CASTEGMNTEAFF
>TRBV12-5|once|.|TRBJ2-3
TGTGCTAGTGGTTTGGTATTCAGGACTAGCACAGATACGCAGTATTTT
CASGLVFRTSTDTQYF
>TRBV7-9|.|.|TRBJ2-7
TGTTCCAGCAGCCATACCCCAGGGTACTACGAGCAGTACTTC
CSSSHTPGYYEQYF
>TRBV5-8|.|.|TRBJ1-1
TGTGCCAGCACCCTACCCAGGGGCCGCAACACTGAAGCTTTCTTT
CASTLPRGRNTEAFF
>TRBV30|.|TRBD2|TRBJ2-3
TGTGCCTGGAGTGGACTAGCAAGCAACACAGATACGCAGTATTTT
CAWSGLASNTDTQYF